The 32 T cell receptor beta chains listed next were all sequenced from one sample in a study of shared clonotypes between healthy human individuals. Profiled with immunoSEQ multiplex PCR; TCRdb holds only in-frame clones, not every one. This sample has millions of clones, with approximately 90% found just once. The sample taken for sequencing was naive CD4+ T cells sorted from blood. Subset in this sample: CD45RA+ positively selected. The receptors stem from a man aged 18 to 29 in good health.

The chain carries TRBV18 and TRBJ2-5, with 8 positions matching TRBD2. The CDR3 sequence is 14 residues long. Germline V gives CDR1 KGHSH, CDR2 LQKENI. J lost 1 base, V lost 5 bases, and 3 bases had no gene match. The CDR3 is CASSRSGSQETQYF. CDR3 sequence (DNA): TGTGCCAGCTCAAGAAGCGGGAGCCAAGAGACCCAGTACTTC.

This chain links TRBV5-1 with TRBJ2-2, with a weak D call TRBD1 (6 bases). Germline loops: CDR1 SGHRS, CDR2 YFSETQ. The CDR3 spans 16 residues. Trimming cost V 9 bases and J 4 bases, with 22 bases left between them. The CDR3 is CATTPGAQRGTGELFF. The CDR3 nucleotides are TGCGCCACTACCCCAGGGGCGCAGAGGGGCACCGGGGAGCTGTTTTTT.

This clone has a single count. The V and J genes are TRBV29-1 and TRBJ2-5, with a possible D match to TRBD1 (5 bases). The tail of the sequence fits TRBJ2-7 better, so the J call may be wrong. The CDR3 sequence is 14 residues long. Germline loops: CDR1 SQVTM, CDR2 ANQGSEA. The CDR3 protein is CSACSWAGNDEQYF. For the CDR3, the DNA is TGCAGCGCCTGCAGTTGGGCAGGGAACGACGAGCAGTACTTC.

The chain combines TRBV15 with TRBJ2-6; D is possibly TRBD2 (7 bases). V lost 0 bases and J lost 2, with 11 bases in between. CDR3 length equals 17 residues. The germline V gene encodes CDR1 LNHNV and CDR2 YYDKDF (reference sequence). The CDR3 here is CATSRDLRGPGANVLTF. CDR3 sequence (DNA): TGTGCCACCAGCAGAGATCTGCGGGGGCCTGGGGCCAACGTCCTGACTTTC.

The rearrangement uses TRBV5-1 and TRBJ2-1; TRBD2 is a possible D gene (5 bases). The CDR3 spans 16 residues. CDR1 is SGHRS, CDR2 YFSETQ, per germline. The V end was cut by 4 bases, the J end by 9 bases, with 23 bases between. CDR3 region: CASSPVRDSKGPEQFF. The CDR3, as DNA: TGCGCCAGCAGCCCCGTCCGGGATTCTAAAGGCCCTGAGCAGTTCTTC. Full variable domain (missing parts from reference TRBV5-1 and TRBJ2-1): KAGVTQTPRYLIKTRGQQVTLSCSPISGHRSVSWYQQTPGQGLQFLFEYFSETQRNKGNFPGRFSGRQFSNSRSEMNVSTLELGDSALYLCASSPVRDSKGPEQFFGPGTRLTVL.

The chain uses TRBV5-1 and TRBJ2-3; TRBD1 matches at 7 bases. There are 16 residues in the CDR3. The J segment lost 2 bases and the V segment lost 4 bases, leaving 10 bases of the junction unmatched. Germline V lookup: CDR1 SGHRS, CDR2 YFSETQ. The CDR3 is CASSQPRTGVTDTQYF. CDR3 bases: TGCGCCAGCAGCCAGCCCAGGACAGGTGTCACAGATACGCAGTATTTT. The entire variable domain, with the rest obtained from reference TRBV5-1 and TRBJ2-3, is as follows: KAGVTQTPRYLIKTRGQQVTLSCSPISGHRSVSWYQQTPGQGLQFLFEYFSETQRNKGNFPGRFSGRQFSNSRSEMNVSTLELGDSALYLCASSQPRTGVTDTQYFGPGTRLTVL.

V is TRBV7-8 and J is TRBJ2-3, with D uncertain. Trimming took off 5 bases at V and 7 bases at J, with 10 bases between the two ends. The CDR3 consists of 12 residues. CDR1 is SGHVS, CDR2 FQNEAQ, per germline. In DNA form, the CDR3 reads TGTGCCAGCAGCCCGGATCATTATACGCAGTATTTT. It yields the protein CASSPDHYTQYF.

The chain uses TRBV6-1 and TRBJ2-1; tentatively, D is TRBD2 (5 bases). The CDR3 sequence is 15 residues long. Between the trimmed V and J ends, which lost 0 bases and 2 bases, there was a span of 8 bases. Germline loops: CDR1 MNHNS, CDR2 SASEGT. CDR3 in amino acids: CASSEADWAYNEQFF. As DNA, the CDR3 is TGTGCCAGCAGTGAAGCGGACTGGGCCTACAATGAGCAGTTCTTC.

This clone was observed once. This chain joins TRBV2 and TRBJ1-5; TRBD1 might be the D (6 bases). There are 14 residues in the CDR3. Germline V gives CDR1 SNHLY, CDR2 FYNNEI. V lost 1 base to trimming and J lost 11 bases, with 15 bases between them. The CDR3 protein is CASSEVEGGRSQHF. CDR3 DNA sequence: TGTGCCAGCAGTGAAGTAGAGGGGGGACGGTCCCAGCATTTT. The variable domain in full, with the rest retrieved from reference TRBV2 and TRBJ1-5, is EPEVTQTPSHQVTQMGQEVILRCVPISNHLYFYWYRQILGQKVEFLVSFYNNEISEKSEIFDDQFSVERPDGSNFTLKIRSTKLEDSAMYFCASSEVEGGRSQHFGDGTRLSIL.

The chain recombines TRBV2 with TRBJ2-7, with TRBD2 identical over 9 bases. Per the germline V gene, CDR1 is SNHLY and CDR2 is FYNNEI. CDR3 length: 15 amino acids. The V segment lost 3 bases and the J segment 7 bases; nucleotides outside the gene matches: 10. The DNA for the CDR3 is TGTGCCAGCAGTGATAGGGCGGGAGGGCCGCAAGAGCAGTACTTC. Protein: CASSDRAGGPQEQYF.

The chain couples TRBV30 to TRBJ2-3, with TRBD2 matching 12 bases. The CDR3 is 17 amino acids. Germline values: CDR1 GTSNPN, CDR2 SVGIG (reference sequence). J was trimmed by 2 bases and V by 0 bases; bases with no gene match: 6. CDR3 sequence: CAWSVARTSGVTDTQYF. The CDR3 nucleotides read TGTGCCTGGAGTGTGGCCAGGACTAGCGGGGTCACAGATACGCAGTATTTT.

The V gene is TRBV9, the J gene TRBJ2-1; perhaps TRBD2 as D (5 bases). Germline CDR1 is SGDLS and CDR2 is YYNGEE. This CDR3 has 14 amino acids. The germline V and J ends were trimmed by 3 bases and 9 bases, with 16 bases remaining between them. This CDR3 is CASSEFLALGEQFF. CDR3 DNA sequence: TGTGCCAGCAGCGAATTCCTAGCCCTCGGTGAGCAGTTCTTC.

The chain is built from TRBV11-2 and TRBJ2-7; D is perhaps TRBD1 (6 bases). CDR1 and CDR2 from the germline V gene are SGHAT and FQNNGV. Trimming took off 4 bases at V and 0 bases at J, with 13 bases between the two ends. This CDR3 is 15 amino acids long. The chain's CDR3 is CASSSFGQSSYEQYF. As DNA, the CDR3 is TGTGCCAGCAGCTCCTTCGGACAGAGCTCCTACGAGCAGTACTTC. Full variable domain (missing parts from reference TRBV11-2 and TRBJ2-7): EAGVAQSPRYKIIEKRQSVAFWCNPISGHATLYWYQQILGQGPKLLIQFQNNGVVDDSQLPKDRFSAERLKGVDSTLKIQPAKLEDSAVYLCASSSFGQSSYEQYFGPGTRLTVT.

The chain combines TRBV30 with TRBJ2-7; tentatively, D is TRBD1 (5 bases). The germline V and J ends were trimmed by 0 bases and 6 bases, with 9 bases remaining between them. Germline V gene data show CDR1 as GTSNPN and CDR2 as SVGIG (reference sequence). The length of the CDR3 is 12 residues. This CDR3 reads CAWSVLGREQYF. The CDR3 DNA sequence: TGTGCCTGGAGTGTACTGGGGCGCGAGCAGTACTTC.

J is TRBJ2-7 and V is TRBV9, with 12 bases fitting TRBD2. V was pared by 4 bases and J by 5 bases, with 10 bases of the junction left unmatched. The CDR3 extends over 16 amino acids. Germline CDR1 reads SGDLS; CDR2 reads YYNGEE. Written as DNA, the CDR3 is TGTGCCAGCAGCCTATCTAGCGGGGGGGCCTGGGACGAGCAGTACTTC. Translated: CASSLSSGGAWDEQYF.

This clone was counted a single time. The chain employs TRBV18 and TRBJ2-6; maybe TRBD2 (5 bases). CDR3 size: 16 residues. Trimming removed 2 bases from V and 0 bases from J, with 8 bases in between. CDR1 and CDR2 (germline): KGHSH, LQKENI. The CDR3 here is CASSPGSGSGANVLTF. As DNA, the CDR3 is TGTGCCAGCTCACCAGGAAGCGGCTCTGGGGCCAACGTCCTGACTTTC.

The chain links TRBV6-5 to TRBJ2-3; 8 bases agree with TRBD1. Germline V CDR1 and CDR2: MNHEY, SVGAGI. The V gene end was trimmed by 8 bases and the J gene end by 1 base; junction bases not matched to a gene: 8. The CDR3 has 15 residues. The CDR3 loop is CASGRQGKGTDTQYF. The CDR3 DNA is TGTGCCAGCGGCCGACAGGGGAAGGGCACAGATACGCAGTATTTT.

This clone came up once. The J gene is TRBJ2-3, the V gene TRBV15, with 7 bases aligning to TRBD2. J lost 2 bases, V lost 7 bases, and 6 bases had no gene match. The CDR3 is 14 amino acids. CDR1 LNHNV and CDR2 YYDKDF come from the germline V gene (reference sequence). CDR3 nucleotides: TGTGCCACCAAGGCGGGAGATACCACAGATACGCAGTATTTT. Translation: CATKAGDTTDTQYF.

The chain links TRBV6-5 to TRBJ2-7, with D possibly matching TRBD1 (8 bases). CDR1 is MNHEY, CDR2 SVGAGI, per germline. V lost 4 bases, J lost 0 bases, and 13 bases lay in between. The CDR3 runs 15 residues. CDR3 region: CASSSTGGDSYEQYF. CDR3 sequence (DNA): TGTGCCAGCAGTTCCACAGGGGGGGACTCCTACGAGCAGTACTTC.

The CDR3: CASSLAPSGSNYGYTF. Written as DNA, the CDR3 is TGTGCCAGCAGCTTGGCTCCATCGGGGTCTAACTATGGCTACACCTTC. V is TRBV5-4 and J is TRBJ1-2; no firm D call. The CDR3 length is 16 residues. V shed 0 bases and J shed 0 bases, with 12 bases lying between them. CDR1 is SGHNT, CDR2 YYREEE, per germline (reference sequence). The entire variable domain, with the rest obtained from reference TRBV5-4 and TRBJ1-2, is as follows: ETGVTQSPTHLIKTRGQQVTLRCSSQSGHNTVSWYQQALGQGPQFIFQYYREEENGRGNFPPRFSGLQFPNYSSELNVNALELDDSALYLCASSLAPSGSNYGYTFGSGTRLTVV.

The J gene is TRBJ2-4, the V gene TRBV18; D is undetermined. In germline, CDR1 is KGHSH, CDR2 LQKENI. CDR3 length: 13 residues. Trimming shortened V by 2 bases and J by 5 bases, and 7 bases separated the two germline ends. The CDR3 nucleotides read TGTGCCAGCTCACCATCGGACCAAAACATTCAGTACTTC. Amino acids: CASSPSDQNIQYF. The whole variable domain, remainder taken from reference TRBV18 and TRBJ2-4, is NAGVMQNPRHLVRRRGQEARLRCSPMKGHSHVYWYRQLPEEGLKFMVYLQKENIIDESGMPKERFSAEFPKEGPSILRIQQVVRGDSAAYFCASSPSDQNIQYFGAGTRLSVL.

The chain employs TRBV2 and TRBJ2-7; 13 bases fit TRBD2. The ends lost 5 bases at V and 5 bases at J; junction bases unmatched: 6. CDR1 and CDR2 (germline): SNHLY, FYNNEI. The CDR3 loop spans 15 amino acids. The CDR3 region is CASSLLAGGGDEQYF. DNA for the CDR3: TGTGCCAGCAGTCTACTAGCGGGAGGGGGCGACGAGCAGTACTTC.

The rearrangement joins TRBV5-1 to TRBJ1-4; D may be TRBD1 (5 bases). The CDR3 runs 17 residues. V was pared by 0 bases and J by 5 bases, with 17 bases between. Germline-derived CDR1 and CDR2 are SGHRS and YFSETQ. The CDR3 here is CASSLGGRGLSNEKLFF. The CDR3 DNA sequence: TGCGCCAGCAGCTTGGGGGGTCGGGGCTTATCAAATGAAAAACTGTTTTTT. Based on the CDR3 plus reference TRBV5-1 and TRBJ1-4, the full variable domain is KAGVTQTPRYLIKTRGQQVTLSCSPISGHRSVSWYQQTPGQGLQFLFEYFSETQRNKGNFPGRFSGRQFSNSRSEMNVSTLELGDSALYLCASSLGGRGLSNEKLFFGSGTQLSVL.

CDR3 in amino acids: CASSRNYEQYF. CDR3 DNA sequence: TGTGCCAGCAGTCGGAACTACGAGCAGTACTTC. The genes are TRBV28 and TRBJ2-7; D gene uncertain. Germline V lookup: CDR1 MDHEN, CDR2 SYDVKM. Between the trimmed V and J ends, which lost 5 bases and 3 bases, there was a span of 5 bases. There are 11 residues in the CDR3.

This rearrangement joins TRBV19 to TRBJ2-2; TRBD2 agrees at 12 bases. Trimming at V came to 2 bases and at J to 6 bases, leaving 7 bases not matched to a gene. CDR3 length equals 17 residues. Per the germline V gene, CDR1 is LNHDA and CDR2 is SQIVND (reference sequence). Here the CDR3 DNA reads TGTGCCAGTAGTATAACGAGACTAGCGGGAGTATCCGGGGAGCTGTTTTTT. This encodes CASSITRLAGVSGELFF.

V and J are TRBV30 and TRBJ2-5; weak D call: TRBD1 (6 bases). The CDR3 consists of 11 residues. The V end lost 5 bases, the J end lost 3 bases, and 7 bases lay between the germline ends. Germline V gene lookup returns CDR1 GTSNPN and CDR2 SVGIG (reference sequence). The CDR3 sequence is CAWQGKETQYF. CDR3 sequence (DNA): TGTGCCTGGCAGGGGAAAGAGACCCAGTACTTC.

This rearrangement joins TRBV2 to TRBJ2-5; 11 nucleotides align to TRBD2. This CDR3 comprises 16 residues. V trimming: 5 bases; J trimming: 7 bases; junction bases outside the gene matches: 12. Germline values: CDR1 SNHLY, CDR2 FYNNEI. The CDR3 protein is CASSPSSGGASRTQYF. CDR3 DNA: TGTGCCAGCAGTCCCAGTAGCGGGGGGGCGTCGAGGACCCAGTACTTC.

This sequence joins TRBV5-4 and TRBJ1-6, with a tentative D call TRBD1 (5 bases). The CDR3 has 15 amino acids. Per germline, CDR1 SGHNT and CDR2 YYREEE (reference sequence). The V and J ends lost 3 bases and 10 bases respectively, with 17 bases between them. The CDR3, as DNA: TGTGCCAGCAGCTCCGTGAGCCAGGGAGGATCACCCCTCCACTTT. The encoded protein is CASSSVSQGGSPLHF.

The rearrangement links TRBV30 to TRBJ1-2; D is unclear. The V end was cut by 6 bases, the J end by 3 bases, with 8 bases between. Germline V gene lookup returns CDR1 GTSNPN and CDR2 SVGIG (reference sequence). This CDR3 spans 11 amino acids. CDR3 sequence (DNA): TGTGCCTGTTCGCAGGACTATGGCTACACCTTC. Its translation: CACSQDYGYTF.

This clone has just one count. V gene TRBV14 combines with J gene TRBJ2-7; 9 positions match TRBD1. The CDR3 spans 14 residues. CDR1 is SGHDN, CDR2 FVKESK, per germline. V was pared by 4 bases and J by 5 bases, with 6 bases of the junction left unmatched. CDR3 protein: CASSPGTGYHEQYF. CDR3 DNA sequence: TGTGCCAGCAGCCCCGGGACAGGGTACCACGAGCAGTACTTC.

The chain recombines TRBV5-1 with TRBJ2-7; 7 bases are a match to TRBD1. The trim removed 4 bases at V and 1 base at J, leaving 8 bases unmatched. Per germline, CDR1 SGHRS and CDR2 YFSETQ. There are 15 residues in the CDR3. CDR3 DNA sequence: TGCGCCAGCAGCGGAAGGGGGCTCATTTCCTACGAGCAGTACTTC. Its protein product is CASSGRGLISYEQYF.

There are a few counts of this clone. The gene calls are TRBV21-1 and TRBJ1-1. TRBV21-1 is a listed pseudogene. CDR3 length: 14 amino acids. CDR3 nucleotides: TGTGCCAGCAGCCAGTACGGGAAAGCCACTGAAGCTTTCTTT. Protein product: CASSQYGKATEAFF.